The following is a TCR beta chain sequence with its context. Per the authors' pipeline: From reference gene primer amplification, estimates of nucleated cell counts were derived. TCRdb's copy holds only in-frame clones and misses some; the assay was immunoSEQ multiplex PCR. That table furnishes V, J and clone size, whereas the DNA furnished D and trimming. The sample holds more than 95,000 clones, 70% to 85% seen once. This sample was taken from a study of blood T cell repertoires in COVID-19. At the level of the study: The United States, Italy and Spain supplied acute and convalescent COVID-19 samples. Sources were T cells, B-cell-depleted T cells, or PBMCs; the material itself was cDNA or gDNA.

Per germline, CDR1 SGHTA and CDR2 FQGNSA. The CDR3 sequence is 14 residues long. The V gene lost 5 bases and the J gene lost 3 bases, with 10 bases spanning the gap. The chain joins TRBV7-2 to TRBJ1-4; weak D call: TRBD1 (6 bases). The TCR was taken from an elderly woman with active or convalescent COVID-19. Sequenced: peripheral blood. CDR3 DNA sequence: TGTGCCAGCAGCCAGACAGGATCTAATGAAAAACTGTTTTTT. It specifies CASSQTGSNEKLFF.